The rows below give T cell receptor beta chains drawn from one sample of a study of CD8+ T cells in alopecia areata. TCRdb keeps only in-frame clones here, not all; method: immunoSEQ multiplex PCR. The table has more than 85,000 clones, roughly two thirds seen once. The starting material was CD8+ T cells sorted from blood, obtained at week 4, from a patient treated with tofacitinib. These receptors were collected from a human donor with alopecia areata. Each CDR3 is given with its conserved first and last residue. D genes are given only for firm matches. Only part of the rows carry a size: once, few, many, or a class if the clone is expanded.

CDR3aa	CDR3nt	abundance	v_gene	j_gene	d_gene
CASSGTGGSTDTQYF	TGCGCCAGCAGCGGGACCGGGGGAAGCACAGATACGCAGTATTTT	-	TRBV5-1	TRBJ2-3	-
CSVYPGYGYTF	TGCAGCGTTTACCCGGGCTATGGCTACACCTTC	few	TRBV29-1	TRBJ1-2	-
CASSQIILAESSYEQYF	TGCGCCAGCAGCCAAATTATCCTAGCGGAGAGCTCCTACGAGCAGTACTTC	few	TRBV4-1	TRBJ2-7	TRBD2
CASSSTGTSAYEQYF	TGTGCCAGCAGCTCTACCGGGACTAGCGCCTACGAGCAGTACTTC	-	TRBV7-2	TRBJ2-7	TRBD2
CASSTERVPQETQYF	TGTGCCAGCAGCACTGAGCGGGTTCCTCAAGAGACCCAGTACTTC	-	TRBV7-8	TRBJ2-5	-
CASSLGSVVSTDTQYF	TGTGCCAGCAGCTTGGGTAGCGTGGTCAGCACAGATACGCAGTATTTT	-	TRBV5-5	TRBJ2-3	-
CASTDTGWETQYF	TGTGCCAGCACCGATACTGGCTGGGAGACCCAGTACTTC	once	TRBV11-2	TRBJ2-5	-
CASSFGQGGTEAFF	TGTGCCAGCAGTTTTGGGCAGGGCGGCACTGAAGCTTTCTTT	-	TRBV27	TRBJ1-1	-
CASESGYNEQFF	TGTGCCAGCGAAAGTGGCTACAATGAGCAGTTCTTC	once	TRBV9	TRBJ2-1	-
CASSQEGDGNGELFF	TGTGCCAGCAGCCAAGAAGGGGACGGGAACGGGGAGCTGTTTTTT	-	TRBV4-2	TRBJ2-2	-
CATSRDLYADSPLHF	TGTGCCACCAGCAGAGATCTCTACGCGGATTCACCCCTCCACTTT	-	TRBV15	TRBJ1-6	-
CASSLTSGGPGETQYF	TGCGCCAGCAGCTTGACTAGCGGGGGGCCGGGAGAGACCCAGTACTTC	-	TRBV5-1	TRBJ2-5	TRBD2
CASSRPNSGYAYNEQFF	TGTGCCAGCTCACGTCCGAATAGCGGGTATGCCTACAATGAGCAGTTCTTC	-	TRBV18	TRBJ2-1	TRBD2
CSVVAGSYEQYF	TGCAGCGTTGTGGCAGGATCCTACGAGCAGTACTTC	once	TRBV29-1	TRBJ2-7	-
CSVEDLPEVGGSTEAFF	TGCAGCGTTGAAGATCTTCCGGAGGTGGGCGGGAGCACTGAAGCTTTCTTT	-	TRBV29-1	TRBJ1-1	-
CAISWADEKYGYTF	TGTGCCATCAGTTGGGCGGACGAAAAATATGGCTACACCTTC	-	TRBV10-3	TRBJ1-2	-
CASSYASGVEQYF	TGTGCCAGCAGTTACGCATCAGGTGTCGAGCAGTACTTC	-	TRBV6-5	TRBJ2-7	-